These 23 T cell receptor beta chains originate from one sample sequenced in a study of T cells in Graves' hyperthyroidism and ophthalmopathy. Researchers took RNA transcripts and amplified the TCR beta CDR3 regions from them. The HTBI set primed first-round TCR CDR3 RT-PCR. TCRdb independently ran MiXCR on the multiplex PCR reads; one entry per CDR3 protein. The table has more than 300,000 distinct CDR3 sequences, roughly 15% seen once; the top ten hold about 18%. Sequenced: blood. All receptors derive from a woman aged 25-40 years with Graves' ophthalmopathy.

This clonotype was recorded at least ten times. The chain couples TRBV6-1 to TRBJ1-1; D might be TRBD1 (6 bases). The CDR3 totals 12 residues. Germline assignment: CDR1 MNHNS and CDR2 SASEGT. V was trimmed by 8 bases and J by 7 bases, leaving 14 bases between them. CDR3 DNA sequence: TGTGCCAGCGGCTCGGACAGAATTGAAGCTTTCTTT. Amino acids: CASGSDRIEAFF.

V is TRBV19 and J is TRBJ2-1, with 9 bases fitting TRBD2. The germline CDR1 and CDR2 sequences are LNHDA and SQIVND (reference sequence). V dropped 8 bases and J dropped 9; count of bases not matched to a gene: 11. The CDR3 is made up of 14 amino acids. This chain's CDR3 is CASQPGTSQGEQFF. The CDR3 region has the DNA TGTGCCAGTCAACCCGGGACTAGCCAGGGTGAGCAGTTCTTC.

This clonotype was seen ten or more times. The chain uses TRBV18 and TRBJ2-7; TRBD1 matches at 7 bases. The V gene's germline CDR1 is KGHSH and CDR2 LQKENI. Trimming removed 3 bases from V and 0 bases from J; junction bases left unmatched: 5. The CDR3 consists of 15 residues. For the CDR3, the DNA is TGTGCCAGCTCACCGAGAAACAGGGGCTCCTACGAGCAGTACTTC. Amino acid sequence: CASSPRNRGSYEQYF.

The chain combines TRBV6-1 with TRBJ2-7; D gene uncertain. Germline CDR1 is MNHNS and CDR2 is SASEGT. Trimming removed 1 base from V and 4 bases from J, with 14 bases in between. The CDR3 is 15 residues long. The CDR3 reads CASSEGALPIYEQYF. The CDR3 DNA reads TGTGCCAGCAGTGAAGGGGCACTACCCATATACGAGCAGTACTTC.

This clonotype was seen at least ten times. The chain's CDR3 is CASSPPGAGAQPQHF. CDR3 bases: TGTGCCAGCTCACCACCGGGGGCAGGGGCGCAGCCCCAGCATTTT. The rearrangement links TRBV18 to TRBJ1-5, with D possibly TRBD1 on 6 matching bases. Germline loops: CDR1 KGHSH, CDR2 LQKENI. This CDR3 spans 15 amino acids. Trimming took 0 bases from V and 7 from J, leaving 13 bases between them.

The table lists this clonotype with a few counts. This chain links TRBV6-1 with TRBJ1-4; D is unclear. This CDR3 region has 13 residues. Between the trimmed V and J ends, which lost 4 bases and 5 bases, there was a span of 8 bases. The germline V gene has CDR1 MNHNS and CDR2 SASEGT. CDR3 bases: TGTGCCAGCAGTGTTAGACCGAATGAAAAACTGTTTTTT. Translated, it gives CASSVRPNEKLFF.

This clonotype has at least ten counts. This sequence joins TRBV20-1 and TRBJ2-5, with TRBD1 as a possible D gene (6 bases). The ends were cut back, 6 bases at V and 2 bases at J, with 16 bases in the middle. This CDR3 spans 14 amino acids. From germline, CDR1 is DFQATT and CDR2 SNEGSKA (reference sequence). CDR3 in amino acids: CSAWTAGTQETQYF. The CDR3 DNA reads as TGCAGTGCGTGGACAGCAGGGACACAAGAGACCCAGTACTTC.

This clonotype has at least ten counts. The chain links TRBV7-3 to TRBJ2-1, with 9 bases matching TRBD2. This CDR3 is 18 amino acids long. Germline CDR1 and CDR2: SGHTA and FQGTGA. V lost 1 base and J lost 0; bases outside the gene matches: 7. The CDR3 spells CASSLRSSGVHSYNEQFF. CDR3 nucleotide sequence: TGTGCCAGCAGCTTAAGGTCTAGCGGGGTTCACTCCTACAATGAGCAGTTCTTC.

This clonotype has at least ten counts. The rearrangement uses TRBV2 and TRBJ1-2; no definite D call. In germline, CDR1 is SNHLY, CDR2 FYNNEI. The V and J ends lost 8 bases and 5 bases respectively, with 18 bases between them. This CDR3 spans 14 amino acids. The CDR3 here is CASLAESLTYGYTF. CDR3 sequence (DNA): TGTGCCAGCCTTGCAGAGAGTCTTACTTATGGCTACACCTTC.

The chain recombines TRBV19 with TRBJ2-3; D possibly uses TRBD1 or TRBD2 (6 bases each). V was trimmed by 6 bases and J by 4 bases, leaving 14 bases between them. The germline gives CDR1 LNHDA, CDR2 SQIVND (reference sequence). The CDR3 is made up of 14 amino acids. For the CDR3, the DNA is TGTGCCAGTAGAATTCGGGGGCCCGCAGATACGCAGTATTTT. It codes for CASRIRGPADTQYF.

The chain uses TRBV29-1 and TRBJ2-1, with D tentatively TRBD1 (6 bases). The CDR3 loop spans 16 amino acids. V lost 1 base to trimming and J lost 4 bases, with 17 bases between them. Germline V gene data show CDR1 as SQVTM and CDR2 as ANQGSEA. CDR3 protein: CSVEGLRTAKYNEQFF. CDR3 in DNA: TGCAGCGTTGAAGGGCTGCGGACAGCAAAATACAATGAGCAGTTCTTC.

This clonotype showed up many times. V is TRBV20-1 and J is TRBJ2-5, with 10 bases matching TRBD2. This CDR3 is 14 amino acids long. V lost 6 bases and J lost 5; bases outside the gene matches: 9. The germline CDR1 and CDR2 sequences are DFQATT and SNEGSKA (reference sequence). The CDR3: CSAGVTSGAETQYF. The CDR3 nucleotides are TGCAGTGCCGGGGTCACTAGCGGGGCGGAGACCCAGTACTTC.

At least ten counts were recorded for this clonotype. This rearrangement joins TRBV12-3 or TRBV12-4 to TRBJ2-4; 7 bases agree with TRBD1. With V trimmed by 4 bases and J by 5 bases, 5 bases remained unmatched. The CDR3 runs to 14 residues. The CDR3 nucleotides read TGTGCCAGCAGTTACGACAGGGACCAAAACATTCAGTACTTC. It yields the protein CASSYDRDQNIQYF.

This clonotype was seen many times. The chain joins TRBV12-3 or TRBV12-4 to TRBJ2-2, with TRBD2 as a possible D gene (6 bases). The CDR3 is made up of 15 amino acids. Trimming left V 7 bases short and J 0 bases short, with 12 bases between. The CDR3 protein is CASKERAANTGELFF. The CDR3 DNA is TGTGCCAGCAAAGAGCGGGCCGCGAACACCGGGGAGCTGTTTTTT.

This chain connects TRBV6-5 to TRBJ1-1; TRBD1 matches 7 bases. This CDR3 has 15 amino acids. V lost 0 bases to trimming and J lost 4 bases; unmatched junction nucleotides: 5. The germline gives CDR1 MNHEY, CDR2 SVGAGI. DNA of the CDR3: TGTGCCAGCAGTTACTCTACGGGACAGACCACTGAAGCTTTCTTT. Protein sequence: CASSYSTGQTTEAFF.

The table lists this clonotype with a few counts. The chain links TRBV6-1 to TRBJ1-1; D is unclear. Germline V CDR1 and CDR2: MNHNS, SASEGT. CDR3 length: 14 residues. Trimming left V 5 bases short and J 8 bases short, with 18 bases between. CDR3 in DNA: TGTGCCAGCAGTCCGAGCCCTGGTTCCCGGGAAGCTTTCTTT. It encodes CASSPSPGSREAFF.

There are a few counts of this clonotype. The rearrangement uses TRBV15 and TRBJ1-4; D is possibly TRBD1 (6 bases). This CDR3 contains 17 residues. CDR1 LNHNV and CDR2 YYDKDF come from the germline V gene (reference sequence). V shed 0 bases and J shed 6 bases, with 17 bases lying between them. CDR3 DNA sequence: TGTGCCACCAGCAGAGATGATATGCGGGGGCCAGATGAAAAACTGTTTTTT. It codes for CATSRDDMRGPDEKLFF.

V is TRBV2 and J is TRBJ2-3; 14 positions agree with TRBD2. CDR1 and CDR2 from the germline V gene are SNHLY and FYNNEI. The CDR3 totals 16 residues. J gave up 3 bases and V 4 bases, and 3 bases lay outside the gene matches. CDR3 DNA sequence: TGTGCCAGCAGTGGACTAGCGGGGGGGTGGACAGATACGCAGTATTTT. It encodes CASSGLAGGWTDTQYF.

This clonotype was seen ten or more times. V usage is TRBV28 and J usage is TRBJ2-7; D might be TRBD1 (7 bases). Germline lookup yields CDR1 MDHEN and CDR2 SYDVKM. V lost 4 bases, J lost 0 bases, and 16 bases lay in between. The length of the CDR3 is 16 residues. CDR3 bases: TGTGCCAGCAGTTACACCCGGCGGGACAGCTCCTACGAGCAGTACTTC. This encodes CASSYTRRDSSYEQYF.

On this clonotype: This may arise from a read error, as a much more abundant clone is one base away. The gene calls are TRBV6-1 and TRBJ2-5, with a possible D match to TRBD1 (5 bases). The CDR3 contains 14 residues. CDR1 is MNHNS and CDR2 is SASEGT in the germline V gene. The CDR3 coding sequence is TGTGCCAGCACCCCCCTGCCTGGACACGAGACCCGGTACTTC. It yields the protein CASTPLPGHETRYF.

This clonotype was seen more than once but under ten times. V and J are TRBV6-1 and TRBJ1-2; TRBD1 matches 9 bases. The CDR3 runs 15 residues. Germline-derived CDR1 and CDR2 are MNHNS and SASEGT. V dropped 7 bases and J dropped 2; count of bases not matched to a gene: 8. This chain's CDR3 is CASIMDRGLNYGYTF. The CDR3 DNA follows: TGTGCCAGCATCATGGACAGGGGATTGAACTATGGCTACACCTTC.

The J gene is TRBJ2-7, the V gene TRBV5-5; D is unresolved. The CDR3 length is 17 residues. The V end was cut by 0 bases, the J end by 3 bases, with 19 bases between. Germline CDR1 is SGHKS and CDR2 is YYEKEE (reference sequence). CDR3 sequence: CASSLVDSPSPLYEQYF. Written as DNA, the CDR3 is TGTGCCAGCAGCTTGGTGGATTCGCCCTCACCCCTCTACGAGCAGTACTTC.

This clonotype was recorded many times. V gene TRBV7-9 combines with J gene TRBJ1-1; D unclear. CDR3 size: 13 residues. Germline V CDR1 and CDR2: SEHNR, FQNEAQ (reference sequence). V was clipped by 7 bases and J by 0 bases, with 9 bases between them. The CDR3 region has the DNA TGTGCCAGCAAGACCCCTATGAACACTGAAGCTTTCTTT. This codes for CASKTPMNTEAFF.